The 8 T cell receptor beta chains reported below all come from one sample, sequenced in a study of T cell responses to AZD1222 COVID-19 vaccine. Data came from immunoSEQ multiplex PCR; TCRdb stores just in-frame clones and leaves some out. This sample has approximately 150,000 clones, with around nine tenths found just once. The sample was peripheral blood, taken on day 0 of AZD1222 vaccination. These receptors originate from an adult in good health.

The CDR3 sequence: CASSEVGQSYNEQFF. Written as DNA, the CDR3 is TGTGCCAGCAGTGAAGTAGGACAGAGCTACAATGAGCAGTTCTTC. The gene calls are TRBV6-1 and TRBJ2-1; possibly TRBD1 for D (6 bases). The CDR3 is made up of 15 amino acids. Germline CDR1 is MNHNS and CDR2 is SASEGT. The ends were cut back, 1 base at V and 3 bases at J, with 10 bases in the middle.

With respect to this clone: Other nucleotide sequences in the sample specify the same CDR3. The V and J genes are TRBV6-5 and TRBJ2-5; no firm D call. The CDR3 has 13 amino acids. Trimming stripped 0 bases from V and 5 bases from J, with 7 bases between. CDR1 and CDR2 from the germline V gene are MNHEY and SVGAGI. This chain's CDR3 is CASSYSGWETQYF. CDR3 bases: TGTGCCAGCAGTTACTCGGGATGGGAGACCCAGTACTTC.

The chain joins TRBV6-6 to TRBJ2-7; 12 nucleotides align to TRBD1. Germline V gene sequence: CDR1 MNHNY, CDR2 SVGAGI (reference sequence). The V segment lost 5 bases and the J segment 2 bases; nucleotides outside the gene matches: 4. The CDR3 loop spans 15 amino acids. Here the CDR3 reads CASSRDRGQTYEQYF. CDR3 bases: TGTGCCAGCAGTCGGGACAGGGGGCAAACCTACGAGCAGTACTTC.

The CDR3 region has the DNA TGCGCCAGCAGCCGCACAGCGGATTCACCCCTCCACTTT. It codes for CASSRTADSPLHF. The chain uses TRBV4-1 and TRBJ1-6; D uncertain. Per germline, CDR1 MGHRA and CDR2 YSYEKL. V was clipped by 4 bases and J by 8 bases, with 9 bases between them. CDR3 length equals 13 residues.

The chain carries TRBV7-2 and TRBJ1-6, with TRBD1 as a possible D gene (5 bases). From germline, CDR1 is SGHTA and CDR2 FQGNSA. This CDR3 has 16 residues. The ends were cut back, 4 bases at V and 9 bases at J, with 19 bases in the middle. CDR3 coding DNA: TGTGCCAGCAGCTGGGGGGACTCCACGGGAGGTTCACCCCTCCACTTT. Amino acids: CASSWGDSTGGSPLHF.

The chain is built from TRBV30 and TRBJ2-3; D tentatively reads TRBD1 or TRBD2 (5 bases each). The CDR3 is 13 residues long. Between the trimmed V and J ends, which lost 4 bases and 0 bases, there was a span of 8 bases. Looked up from germline, CDR1 is GTSNPN and CDR2 is SVGIG (reference sequence). The CDR3 reads CAWNRDSTDTQYF. The CDR3 DNA reads as TGTGCCTGGAACCGGGACAGCACAGATACGCAGTATTTT.

This clone was seen just once. This sequence joins TRBV2 and TRBJ2-7; 12 positions agree with TRBD2. The CDR3 loop spans 14 amino acids. Looked up from germline, CDR1 is SNHLY and CDR2 is FYNNEI. V shed 7 bases, J shed 4 bases, and the junction held 5 bases outside the gene matches. CDR3 nucleotide sequence: TGTGCCAGCAACGGACTAGCGGGAAGATACGAGCAGTACTTC. Protein sequence: CASNGLAGRYEQYF.

For the CDR3, the DNA is TGTGCCAGCAGCCCCGGACAGGGGAGGGCTGAAGCTTTCTTT. This gives the protein CASSPGQGRAEAFF. This sequence joins TRBV5-6 and TRBJ1-1; 9 nucleotides match TRBD1. Trimming removed 4 bases from V and 6 bases from J; junction bases left unmatched: 7. In germline, CDR1 is SGHDT, CDR2 YYEEEE. The CDR3 loop spans 14 amino acids.